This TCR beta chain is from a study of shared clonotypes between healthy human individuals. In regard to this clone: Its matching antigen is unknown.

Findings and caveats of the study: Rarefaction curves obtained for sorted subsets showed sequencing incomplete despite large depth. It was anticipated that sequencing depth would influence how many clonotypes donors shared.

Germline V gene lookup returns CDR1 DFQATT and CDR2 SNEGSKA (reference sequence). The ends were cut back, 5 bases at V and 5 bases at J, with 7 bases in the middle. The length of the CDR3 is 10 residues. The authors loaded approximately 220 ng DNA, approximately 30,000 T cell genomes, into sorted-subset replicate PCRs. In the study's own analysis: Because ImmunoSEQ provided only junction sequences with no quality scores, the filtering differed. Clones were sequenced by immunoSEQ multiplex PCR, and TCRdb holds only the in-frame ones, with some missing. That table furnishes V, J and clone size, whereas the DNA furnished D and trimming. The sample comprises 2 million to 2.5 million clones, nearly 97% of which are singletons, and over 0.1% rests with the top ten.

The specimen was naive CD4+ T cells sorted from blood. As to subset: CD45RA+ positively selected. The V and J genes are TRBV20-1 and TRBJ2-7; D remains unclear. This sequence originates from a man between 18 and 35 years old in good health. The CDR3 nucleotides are TGCAGTGCTTTAATCCACGAGCAGTACTTC. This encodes CSALIHEQYF.